The 21 T cell receptor beta chains below come from one sample, sequenced in a study of T cell repertoires in cytomegalovirus infection. TCRdb recomputed calls from the reads with MiXCR, one row per CDR3 protein. This sample has 150,000 to 200,000 distinct CDR3 sequences, with about 28% found just once. The specimen was PBMCs. The receptors derive from a human donor in good health (CMV status not recorded). Some clones in this sample may be carry-over from other donors' samples.

This clonotype has just a few counts. CDR3 DNA: TGTGCCAGCAGCTTGACCCTCGCAGGGGGCTTAGATGGCTACACCTTC. Protein: CASSLTLAGGLDGYTF. The rearrangement uses TRBV13 and TRBJ1-2, with 8 bases lining up with TRBD1. The CDR3 is 16 amino acids. CDR1 is PRHDT, CDR2 FYEKMQ, per germline (reference sequence). Unmatched junction bases numbered 12, after V lost 3 bases and J lost 6 bases.

The rearrangement links TRBV11-2 to TRBJ1-1, with TRBD1 as a possible D gene (6 bases). Trimming took off 5 bases at V and 4 bases at J, with 14 bases between the two ends. The CDR3 runs 14 residues. Germline assignment: CDR1 SGHAT and CDR2 FQNNGV. CDR3 DNA: TGTGCCAGCAGCAAGACAGGCGCCAGCACTGAAGCTTTCTTT. Translating gives CASSKTGASTEAFF.

This clonotype appeared a few times. The chain uses TRBV9 and TRBJ2-7; possibly TRBD2 for D (5 bases). This CDR3 spans 15 amino acids. V lost 4 bases, J lost 6 bases, and 20 bases lay in between. Germline loops: CDR1 SGDLS, CDR2 YYNGEE. For the CDR3, the DNA is TGTGCCAGCAGCCCCGGACGTAACCCCCGGGGCGAGCAGTACTTC. Translated, it gives CASSPGRNPRGEQYF.

This clonotype was seen more than once but under ten times. The chain joins TRBV7-3 to TRBJ2-1, with D uncertain. V lost 3 bases to trimming and J lost 0 bases, with 9 bases between them. The germline CDR1 and CDR2 sequences are SGHTA and FQGTGA. This CDR3 has 15 residues. The CDR3 sequence: CASSLESSSYNEQFF. CDR3 in DNA: TGTGCCAGCAGCTTGGAGTCCAGCTCCTACAATGAGCAGTTCTTC.

This clonotype appeared a few times. The gene calls are TRBV7-9 and TRBJ1-1; 7 nucleotides align to TRBD1. Germline V CDR1 and CDR2: SEHNR, FQNEAQ (reference sequence). The V segment lost 7 bases and the J segment 8 bases; nucleotides outside the gene matches: 7. The length of the CDR3 is 12 residues. In DNA, the CDR3 is TGTGCCAGCATTTCGGGGACAGCCGAAGCTTTCTTT. Its protein product is CASISGTAEAFF.

The chain recombines TRBV5-5 with TRBJ2-5; D is possibly TRBD2 (6 bases). Per the germline V gene, CDR1 is SGHKS and CDR2 is YYEKEE (reference sequence). The ends were cut back, 4 bases at V and 1 base at J, with 14 bases in the middle. This CDR3 has 15 residues. CDR3 sequence (DNA): TGTGCCAGCAGCCTGGGAGGCAGCAGCCAAGAGACCCAGTACTTC. Protein product: CASSLGGSSQETQYF.

This clonotype appeared a few times. J is TRBJ1-1 and V is TRBV6-1; D call uncertain. V lost 7 bases, J lost 8 bases, and 17 bases lay in between. Germline loops: CDR1 MNHNS, CDR2 SASEGT. This CDR3 is built from 13 residues. The CDR3 nucleotides are TGTGCCAGCACCCGGCAGGACCATGAGGAAGCTTTCTTT. Encoded protein: CASTRQDHEEAFF.

This clonotype occurred a few times. The chain has TRBV2 and TRBJ2-3; tentative D call: TRBD1 (6 bases). V lost 6 bases and J lost 4, with 17 bases in between. The CDR3 loop spans 15 amino acids. Per the germline V gene, CDR1 is SNHLY and CDR2 is FYNNEI. The CDR3 loop is CASRTDSSAADTQYF. In DNA, the CDR3 is TGTGCCAGCAGGACGGACAGCTCTGCGGCAGATACGCAGTATTTT.

This clonotype has only a few counts. The chain's CDR3 is CASGRGEITEAFF. The CDR3 DNA reads TGTGCCAGCGGCCGGGGCGAGATCACTGAAGCTTTCTTT. V usage is TRBV7-6 and J usage is TRBJ1-1, with a possible D match to TRBD1 (5 bases). CDR1 and CDR2 (germline): SGHVS, FNYEAQ. The CDR3 sequence is 13 residues long. V lost 8 bases to trimming and J lost 4 bases, with 14 bases between them. The full variable domain, with the rest looked up from reference TRBV7-6 and TRBJ1-1, is GAGVSQSPRYKVTKRGQDVALRCDPISGHVSLYWYRQALGQGPEFLTYFNYEAQQDKSGLPNDRFSAERPEGSISTLTIQRTEQRDSAMYRCASGRGEITEAFFGQGTRLTVV.

With regard to this clonotype: The final CDR3 position lacks the conserved phenylalanine or tryptophan, pointing to a likely read error. The V gene is TRBV7-2, the J gene TRBJ2-3; 7 positions agree with TRBD1. The CDR3 covers 17 residues. V lost 5 bases and J lost 0; bases outside the gene matches: 11. Germline CDR1 is SGHTA and CDR2 is FQGNSA. CDR3 nucleotides: TGTGCCAGCAGCACCGGGACAGTCGTTTTTAGCACAGATACGCAGTATATT. Translation gives CASSTGTVVFSTDTQYI.

This rearrangement joins TRBV15 to TRBJ1-1; D uncertain. The CDR3 runs to 15 residues. Trimming pared 0 bases from V and 1 base from J, leaving 9 bases between. In germline, CDR1 is LNHNV, CDR2 YYDKDF (reference sequence). CDR3: CATSREGGWNTEAFF. DNA for the CDR3: TGTGCCACCAGCAGAGAAGGTGGGTGGAACACTGAAGCTTTCTTT.

The genes are TRBV2 and TRBJ2-5; no definite D call. The CDR3 is 14 residues long. Germline values: CDR1 SNHLY, CDR2 FYNNEI. Between the trimmed V and J ends, which lost 6 bases and 2 bases, there was a span of 13 bases. CDR3 protein: CASRTVAGQETQYF. The CDR3 nucleotides read TGTGCCAGCAGGACTGTCGCCGGGCAAGAGACCCAGTACTTC.

This clonotype was counted at least ten times. This chain connects TRBV7-2 to TRBJ2-3; a possible D gene is TRBD2 (6 bases). The CDR3 spans 14 residues. Trimming took off 3 bases at V and 4 bases at J, with 11 bases between the two ends. The germline V gene encodes CDR1 SGHTA and CDR2 FQGNSA. The CDR3 nucleotides are TGTGCCAGCAGCTTGATCGGGGGTGCAGATACGCAGTATTTT. It specifies CASSLIGGADTQYF.

This rearrangement joins TRBV20-1 to TRBJ2-1; unclear D gene. CDR1 and CDR2 from the germline V gene are DFQATT and SNEGSKA (reference sequence). The CDR3 consists of 15 residues. V was pared by 0 bases and J by 6 bases, with 15 bases between. In DNA, the CDR3 is TGCAGTGCTAGAGATTTGGCATCGTGGAGCAATGAGCAGTTCTTC. Its translation: CSARDLASWSNEQFF.

J is TRBJ1-1 and V is TRBV7-9, with 8 nucleotides matching TRBD1. CDR1 and CDR2 from the germline V gene are SEHNR and FQNEAQ (reference sequence). V lost 1 base to trimming and J lost 5 bases; unmatched junction nucleotides: 3. The CDR3 sequence is 14 residues long. The DNA for the CDR3 is TGTGCCAGCAGCTTAGGGACAGGGCGAACTGAAGCTTTCTTT. It is translated as CASSLGTGRTEAFF. The variable domain in full, completed from reference TRBV7-9 and TRBJ1-1, reads DTGVSQNPRHKITKRGQNVTFRCDPISEHNRLYWYRQTLGQGPEFLTYFQNEAQLEKSRLLSDRFSAERPKGSFSTLEIQRTEQGDSAMYLCASSLGTGRTEAFFGQGTRLTVV.

This rearrangement joins TRBV6-5 to TRBJ1-2, with TRBD1 matching over 7 bases. The CDR3 is made up of 14 amino acids. CDR1 MNHEY and CDR2 SVGAGI come from the germline V gene. Germline trimming cut 6 bases from V and 8 bases from J; bases unmatched to any gene: 12. The CDR3 sequence: CASRVGQSRGGYTF. DNA for the CDR3: TGTGCCAGCAGGGTGGGACAGTCCCGAGGAGGCTACACCTTC.

This clonotype was detected only a few times. The chain carries TRBV5-1 and TRBJ1-1; unclear D gene. V was clipped by 0 bases and J by 3 bases, with 15 bases between them. The CDR3 sequence is 16 residues long. The V gene's germline CDR1 is SGHRS and CDR2 YFSETQ. The CDR3: CASSLALEGGDTEAFF. As DNA, the CDR3 is TGCGCCAGCAGCTTGGCCCTAGAGGGAGGAGACACTGAAGCTTTCTTT.

This clonotype was counted between two and nine times. The chain carries TRBV4-1 and TRBJ1-2; the D is unclear. Germline CDR1 MGHRA, CDR2 YSYEKL. CDR3 length: 15 amino acids. The ends were cut back, 0 bases at V and 7 bases at J, with 15 bases in the middle. The CDR3 spells CASSQDRSRYGGYTF. For the CDR3, the DNA is TGCGCCAGCAGCCAAGATAGATCGCGATACGGTGGCTACACCTTC.

The chain couples TRBV20-1 to TRBJ2-3; 10 positions match TRBD2. CDR1 is DFQATT and CDR2 is SNEGSKA in the germline V gene (reference sequence). Trimming at V came to 6 bases and at J to 6 bases, leaving 15 bases not matched to a gene. This CDR3 region has 16 residues. In DNA form, the CDR3 reads TGCAGTGCCTCAGCGGGGGGGCCATCTGGTGGGGATACGCAGTATTTT. It encodes CSASAGGPSGGDTQYF.

There are a few counts of this clonotype. The chain joins TRBV2 to TRBJ2-2, with unresolved D. The CDR3 is made up of 13 amino acids. Germline loops: CDR1 SNHLY, CDR2 FYNNEI. Trimming shortened V by 5 bases and J by 5 bases, and 9 bases separated the two germline ends. The CDR3 protein is CASSSAETGELFF. In DNA, the CDR3 is TGTGCCAGCAGTTCTGCCGAAACCGGGGAGCTGTTTTTT. Looking up the rest from reference TRBV2 and TRBJ2-2 gives the full variable domain: EPEVTQTPSHQVTQMGQEVILRCVPISNHLYFYWYRQILGQKVEFLVSFYNNEISEKSEIFDDQFSVERPDGSNFTLKIRSTKLEDSAMYFCASSSAETGELFFGEGSRLTVL.

This clonotype was seen a few times. The germline gene is not matched at one end of the junction; a read error may be the cause. The V and J genes are TRBV7-2 and TRBJ2-1, with 9 bases that match TRBD2. Germline V gene lookup returns CDR1 SGHTA and CDR2 FQGNSA. This CDR3 region has 15 residues. CDR3: CASSFWGRGGRSCVF. In DNA, the CDR3 is TGTGCCAGCAGCTTTTGGGGGCGGGGGGGCAGGTCATGTGTCTTC.